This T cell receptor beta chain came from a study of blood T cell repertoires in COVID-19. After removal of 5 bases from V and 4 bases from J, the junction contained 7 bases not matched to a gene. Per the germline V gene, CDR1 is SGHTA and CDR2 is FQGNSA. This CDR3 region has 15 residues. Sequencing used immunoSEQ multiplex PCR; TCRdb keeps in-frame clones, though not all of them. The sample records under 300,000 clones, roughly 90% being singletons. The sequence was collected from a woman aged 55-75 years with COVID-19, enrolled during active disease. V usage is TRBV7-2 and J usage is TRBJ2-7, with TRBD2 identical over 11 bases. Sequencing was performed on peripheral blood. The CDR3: CASSTRLAGGYEQYF. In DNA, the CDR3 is TGTGCCAGCAGCACTCGGCTAGCGGGGGGATACGAGCAGTACTTC. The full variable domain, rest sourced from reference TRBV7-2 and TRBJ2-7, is GAGVSQSPSNKVTEKGKDVELRCDPISGHTALYWYRQSLGQGLEFLIYFQGNSAPDKSGLPSDRFSAERTGGSVSTLTIQRTQQEDSAVYLCASSTRLAGGYEQYFGPGTRLTVT.